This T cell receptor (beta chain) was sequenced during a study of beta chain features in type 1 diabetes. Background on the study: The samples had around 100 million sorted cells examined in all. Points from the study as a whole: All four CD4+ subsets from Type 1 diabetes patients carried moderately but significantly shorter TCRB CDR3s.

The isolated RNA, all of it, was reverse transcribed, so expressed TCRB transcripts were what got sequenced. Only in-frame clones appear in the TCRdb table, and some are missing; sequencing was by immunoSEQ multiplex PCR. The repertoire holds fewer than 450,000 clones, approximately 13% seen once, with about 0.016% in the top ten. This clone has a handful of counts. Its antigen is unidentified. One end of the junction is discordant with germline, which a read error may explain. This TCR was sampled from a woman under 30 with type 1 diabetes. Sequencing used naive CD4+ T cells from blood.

The chain's CDR3 is CASSLVTGQGLF. CDR3 nucleotide sequence: TGTGCCAGCAGCTTGGTAACGGGACAGGGACTCTTT. V gene TRBV5-4 combines with J gene TRBJ1-1, with 9 bases lining up with TRBD1. Per germline, CDR1 SGHNT and CDR2 YYREEE (reference sequence). The CDR3 length is 12 residues.